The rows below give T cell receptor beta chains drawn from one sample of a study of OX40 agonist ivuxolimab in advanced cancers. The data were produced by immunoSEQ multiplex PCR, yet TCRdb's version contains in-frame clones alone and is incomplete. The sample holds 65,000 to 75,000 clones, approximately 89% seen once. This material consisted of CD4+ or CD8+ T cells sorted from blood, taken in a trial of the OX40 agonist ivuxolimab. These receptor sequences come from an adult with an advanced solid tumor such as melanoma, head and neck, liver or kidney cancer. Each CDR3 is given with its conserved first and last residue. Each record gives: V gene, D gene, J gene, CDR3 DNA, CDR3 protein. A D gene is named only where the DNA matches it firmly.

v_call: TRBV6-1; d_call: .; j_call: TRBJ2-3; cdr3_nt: TGTGCCAGCAGGCAGGGTATCAGTACAGATACGCAGTATTTT; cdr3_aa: CASRQGISTDTQYF
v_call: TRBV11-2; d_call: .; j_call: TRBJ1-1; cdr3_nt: TGTGCCAGCAGCTTAGATCTTTTTCGCACTGAAGCTTTCTTT; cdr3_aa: CASSLDLFRTEAFF
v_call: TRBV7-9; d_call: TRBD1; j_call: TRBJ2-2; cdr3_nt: TGTGCCAGCAGTAAAGGGACAGGACTGAAGGACACCGGGGAGCTGTTTTTT; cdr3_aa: CASSKGTGLKDTGELFF
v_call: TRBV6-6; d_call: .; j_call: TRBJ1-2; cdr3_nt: TGTGCCAGCAGTTACGGGGGAAGCTCCTATGGCTACACCTTC; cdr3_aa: CASSYGGSSYGYTF
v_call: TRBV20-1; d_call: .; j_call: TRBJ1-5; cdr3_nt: TGCAGTGCTACCAATCAGCCCCAGCATTTT; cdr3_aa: CSATNQPQHF
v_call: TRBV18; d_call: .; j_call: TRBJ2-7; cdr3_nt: TGTGCCAGCTCACCACAGGGGTCCTACGAGCAGTACTTC; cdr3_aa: CASSPQGSYEQYF
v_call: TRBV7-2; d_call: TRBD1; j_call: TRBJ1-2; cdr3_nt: TGTGCCAGCAGCTTAGCGGCCGGGACAGACCTGTTGCGGGGCTACACCTTC; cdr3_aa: CASSLAAGTDLLRGYTF
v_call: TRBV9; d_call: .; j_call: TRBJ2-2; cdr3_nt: TGTGCCAGCAGCCTAAGCCCCCCAGCAACTATGCCCGGGGAGCTGTTTTTT; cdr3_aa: CASSLSPPATMPGELFF
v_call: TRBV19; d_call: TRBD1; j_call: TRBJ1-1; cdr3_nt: TGTGCCAGTAGTATGGGACAGAAAAACACTGAAGCTTTCTTT; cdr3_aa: CASSMGQKNTEAFF
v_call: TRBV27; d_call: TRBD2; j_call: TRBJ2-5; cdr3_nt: TGTGCCAGCAGTGATTCGACTAGCCCGAGGGTAGGGACCCAGTACTTC; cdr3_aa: CASSDSTSPRVGTQYF
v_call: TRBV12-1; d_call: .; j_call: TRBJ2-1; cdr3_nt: TGTGCCAGCAGCTCCGGACTAGCTGGGGGAGGGACGTTTCACAATGAGCAGTTCTTC; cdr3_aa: CASSSGLAGGGTFHNEQFF